A single sample gave rise to the 9 T cell receptor beta chains below, sequenced in a study of a mutant IDH1 vaccine in newly diagnosed glioma. Their recognized antigens are unknown. Time point specified: week 5, during vaccination. The study gave 300 ug of mutant IDH1 20-mer peptide per vaccine dose, with topical imiquimod. The data were produced by immunoSEQ multiplex PCR, yet TCRdb's version contains in-frame clones alone and is incomplete. The repertoire holds around 50,000 clones, with 78% as singletons. The specimen was PBMCs, collected from a glioma patient whose treatment included an IDH1 peptide vaccine. The receptors here all came from a man aged 50 or older with glioma.

CDR3 region: CASSQGGTTEAFF. The CDR3 DNA reads TGCGCCAGCAGTCAAGGGGGTACCACTGAAGCTTTCTTT. The chain uses TRBV5-1 and TRBJ1-1; maybe TRBD1 (6 bases). The CDR3 has 13 residues. Germline lookup yields CDR1 SGHRS and CDR2 YFSETQ. V dropped 5 bases and J dropped 4 bases, with 12 bases sitting between them.

This clone was seen only once. The V call is TRBV18, the J call TRBJ2-1; D uncertain. Germline V lookup: CDR1 KGHSH, CDR2 LQKENI. The CDR3 extends over 15 amino acids. The V gene lost 0 bases and the J gene lost 8 bases, with 14 bases spanning the gap. The CDR3 sequence is CASSPPGGVKYEQFF. In nucleotides, the CDR3 is TGTGCCAGCTCACCACCCGGTGGAGTTAAGTATGAGCAGTTCTTC.

The chain has TRBV5-1 and TRBJ2-2; 8 bases fit TRBD1. The junction had 5 bases not matched to a gene; V was cut back by 1 base and J by 6 bases. The CDR3 is made up of 15 amino acids. Per the germline V gene, CDR1 is SGHRS and CDR2 is YFSETQ. The CDR3 is CASSLIRGLAGELFF. The DNA of the CDR3 is TGCGCCAGCAGCTTGATCAGGGGGCTTGCCGGGGAGCTGTTTTTT.

This rearrangement joins TRBV7-2 to TRBJ2-1, with D perhaps TRBD2 (7 bases). This CDR3 contains 15 residues. Germline assignment: CDR1 SGHTA and CDR2 FQGNSA. V gave up 0 bases and J gave up 4 bases, with 10 bases separating them. CDR3: CASSLAGGHYNEQFF. The CDR3 DNA reads as TGTGCCAGCAGCTTAGCGGGGGGGCATTACAATGAGCAGTTCTTC.

The chain combines TRBV4-1 with TRBJ2-1; 13 nucleotides align to TRBD2. Per the germline V gene, CDR1 is MGHRA and CDR2 is YSYEKL. This CDR3 comprises 14 residues. V was pared by 1 base and J by 9 bases, with 0 bases of the junction left unmatched. The chain's CDR3 is CASSQGTSGGEQFF. CDR3 bases: TGCGCCAGCAGCCAAGGGACTAGCGGGGGTGAGCAGTTCTTC.

CDR3 bases: TGCAGCGTCAGGCGGGGGGTCCAAGAGACCCAGTACTTC. It codes for CSVRRGVQETQYF. The V and J genes are TRBV29-1 and TRBJ2-5, with 8 bases aligning to TRBD2. Trimming took 6 bases from V and 1 from J; bases not matched to a gene: 4. Germline V lookup: CDR1 SQVTM, CDR2 ANQGSEA. The CDR3 is made up of 13 amino acids.

This rearrangement joins TRBV7-2 to TRBJ1-2; 10 nucleotides line up with TRBD1. Germline-derived CDR1 and CDR2 are SGHTA and FQGNSA. V was pared by 5 bases and J by 2 bases, with 8 bases of the junction left unmatched. This CDR3 has 16 residues. The CDR3 sequence: CASSETGGASNYGYTF. In DNA, the CDR3 is TGTGCCAGCAGCGAGACAGGGGGCGCGTCCAACTATGGCTACACCTTC.

This clone qualifies as medium-sized. CDR3 in DNA: TGTGCCAGCAGGGGACCTGGGGCCAACGTCCTGACTTTC. Translated, it gives CASRGPGANVLTF. The chain is built from TRBV7-9 and TRBJ2-6; possibly TRBD1 or TRBD2 for D (5 bases each). Germline V gene data show CDR1 as SEHNR and CDR2 as FQNEAQ (reference sequence). The CDR3 contains 13 residues. V was pared by 6 bases and J by 2 bases, with 5 bases between.

Only a few counts were recorded for this clone. The chain joins TRBV25-1 to TRBJ1-2; D gene ambiguous. Germline assignment: CDR1 MGHDK and CDR2 SYGVNS. V was shortened by 4 bases and J by 4 bases, with 16 bases between the two germline ends. This CDR3 region has 15 residues. CDR3 coding DNA: TGTGCCAGCAGTGCCCCCCAGACCGTGGGCTATGGCTACACCTTC. Amino acid sequence: CASSAPQTVGYGYTF.